Each of the 28 T cell receptor beta chains below was sequenced from the same sample in a study of siplizumab effects on memory and regulatory T cells. Profiling relied on immunoSEQ multiplex PCR, and the TCRdb table lists in-frame clones only, not all of them. The sample includes about 110,000 clones, 85% to 95% seen only once; the top ten take about 0.32%. The sample comprised CD4+ T cells sorted from blood. Source of these receptors: a human donor in good health.

V gene TRBV19 combines with J gene TRBJ1-5; 12 positions agree with TRBD1. The germline CDR1 and CDR2 sequences are LNHDA and SQIVND (reference sequence). The junction had 9 bases not matched to a gene; V was cut back by 9 bases and J by 6 bases. The CDR3 is 15 residues long. CDR3 coding DNA: TGTGCCAGCTCTATGGGACAGGGGGCTCTTCAGCCCCAGCATTTT. As protein: CASSMGQGALQPQHF.

The rearrangement joins TRBV7-8 to TRBJ1-5; 8 positions match TRBD1. The CDR3 loop spans 15 amino acids. After removal of 1 base from V and 3 bases from J, the junction contained 2 bases not matched to a gene. Germline CDR1 and CDR2: SGHVS and FQNEAQ. CDR3 amino acids: CASSLGTGNNQPQHF. CDR3 DNA: TGTGCCAGCAGCTTAGGGACAGGGAACAATCAGCCCCAGCATTTT.

The chain couples TRBV9 to TRBJ2-3; TRBD2 matches at 7 bases. The CDR3 totals 14 residues. Unmatched junction bases numbered 3, after V lost 4 bases and J lost 1 base. Germline CDR1 SGDLS, CDR2 YYNGEE. The CDR3 DNA follows: TGTGCCAGCAGCTTCAGCGGGGGCACAGATACGCAGTATTTT. This translates into CASSFSGGTDTQYF.

The V and J genes are TRBV5-1 and TRBJ1-1; D remains ambiguous. Germline V CDR1 and CDR2: SGHRS, YFSETQ. The CDR3 is 13 amino acids. Trimming cost V 4 bases and J 4 bases, with 11 bases left between them. The CDR3 DNA reads TGCGCCAGCAGCCGGCCGGGTGGCACTGAAGCTTTCTTT. Its translation: CASSRPGGTEAFF.

This clone was seen more than once but under ten times. Other DNA variants within this sample encode the same CDR3. The chain combines TRBV30 with TRBJ1-4; no clear D gene. The V gene lost 0 bases and the J gene lost 8 bases, with 4 bases spanning the gap. There are 11 residues in the CDR3. Per germline, CDR1 GTSNPN and CDR2 SVGIG (reference sequence). In DNA, the CDR3 is TGTGCCTGGAGTGTAGGAGAAAAACTGTTTTTT. Translating gives CAWSVGEKLFF.

The CDR3 region is CAWKRGPYNEQFF. The DNA for the CDR3 is TGTGCCTGGAAAAGGGGACCCTACAATGAGCAGTTCTTC. The chain is built from TRBV30 and TRBJ2-1; D is perhaps TRBD1 or TRBD2 (5 bases each). This CDR3 has 13 residues. Germline CDR1 GTSNPN, CDR2 SVGIG (reference sequence). V was shortened by 4 bases and J by 2 bases, with 9 bases between the two germline ends.

The chain recombines TRBV12-1 with TRBJ2-1; the table's D call, TRBD1, was not checked against the DNA. TRBV12-1 is labeled a pseudogene. The CDR3 extends over 16 amino acids. The CDR3 spells CASSSTNGTGRHEQFF. The DNA for the CDR3 is TGTGCCAGCAGCTCGACCAACGGGACAGGCCGTCATGAGCAGTTCTTC.

A remark on this clone: Other nucleotide sequences from this sample produce the same CDR3. V is TRBV19 and J is TRBJ1-5; 12 nucleotides match TRBD1. Germline trimming cut 5 bases from V and 7 bases from J; bases unmatched to any gene: 6. From germline, CDR1 is LNHDA and CDR2 SQIVND (reference sequence). There are 15 residues in the CDR3. The CDR3 sequence is CASSEGTGGGQPQHF. The CDR3 nucleotides are TGTGCCAGTAGTGAGGGGACAGGGGGCGGCCAGCCCCAGCATTTT. Full variable domain (missing parts from reference TRBV19 and TRBJ1-5): DGGITQSPKYLFRKEGQNVTLSCEQNLNHDAMYWYRQDPGQGLRLIYYSQIVNDFQKGDIAEGYSVSREKKESFPLTVTSAQKNPTAFYLCASSEGTGGGQPQHFGDGTRLSIL.

The chain recombines TRBV5-6 with TRBJ1-5; D may be TRBD1 (6 bases). V was cut by 3 bases and J by 6 bases, with 10 bases left in between. CDR1 and CDR2 from the germline V gene are SGHDT and YYEEEE. The CDR3 is 13 residues long. The CDR3 DNA sequence: TGTGCCAGCAGCTCGACAGGAGGTCAGCCCCAGCATTTT. It encodes CASSSTGGQPQHF.

The chain has TRBV4-1 and TRBJ1-1; possible D gene TRBD1, 6 bases. Trimming took 0 bases from V and 5 from J, leaving 13 bases between them. Germline V CDR1 and CDR2: MGHRA, YSYEKL. This CDR3 has 15 amino acids. CDR3 loop: CASSQELGAGTEAFF. Here the CDR3 DNA reads TGCGCCAGCAGCCAAGAGTTGGGGGCTGGGACTGAAGCTTTCTTT.

The DNA of the CDR3 is TGCGCCAGCAGCTTCGGGACTCCTGGAAACACCATATATTTT. It encodes CASSFGTPGNTIYF. The genes are TRBV5-1 and TRBJ1-3; a weak D match, TRBD1 (5 bases). The CDR3 spans 14 residues. Trimming took 2 bases from V and 2 from J, leaving 8 bases between them. The germline gives CDR1 SGHRS, CDR2 YFSETQ.

As to this clone: A read error may produce the germline difference seen at one junction end. The genes are TRBV7-7 and TRBJ2-1; D remains unclear. The CDR3 contains 15 residues. The V gene's germline CDR1 is SSHAT and CDR2 FNYEAQ (reference sequence). The CDR3 DNA reads as TGTGCTAGCAGCTTAGGGCGGAGCCACTACAATGAGCAGTTCTTC. Protein sequence: CASSLGRSHYNEQFF.

This CDR3 reads CASSLGQGWNTEAFF. The DNA for the CDR3 is TGTGCCAGCAGTTTAGGACAGGGATGGAACACTGAAGCTTTCTTT. The chain combines TRBV27 with TRBJ1-1; 8 bases align to TRBD1. Per the germline V gene, CDR1 is MNHEY and CDR2 is SMNVEV (reference sequence). The V and J ends lost 2 bases and 1 base, in that order; junction bases with no gene match: 3. The CDR3 is 15 amino acids.

V gene TRBV19 combines with J gene TRBJ2-2; 9 bases fit TRBD2. Germline V gene data show CDR1 as LNHDA and CDR2 as SQIVND (reference sequence). V lost 2 bases to trimming and J lost 2 bases; unmatched junction nucleotides: 0. This CDR3 is built from 15 residues. CDR3 DNA sequence: TGTGCCAGTAGTATACTAGCGGGAAACACCGGGGAGCTGTTTTTT. It codes for CASSILAGNTGELFF.

The gene calls are TRBV6-1 and TRBJ1-3, with 11 bases identical to TRBD1. The germline V gene has CDR1 MNHNS and CDR2 SASEGT. The CDR3 is 14 residues long. The V segment lost 1 base and the J segment 8 bases; nucleotides outside the gene matches: 1. This CDR3 reads CASSEVDRGHTIYF. Here the CDR3 DNA reads TGTGCCAGCAGTGAAGTGGACAGGGGGCACACCATATATTTT.

This clone was observed a single time. J is TRBJ2-5 and V is TRBV10-3; D possibly uses TRBD1 or TRBD2 (5 bases each). Trimming stripped 7 bases from V and 4 bases from J, with 13 bases between. This CDR3 is built from 13 residues. Germline V gene data show CDR1 as ENHRY and CDR2 as SYGVKD. The CDR3 region has the DNA TGTGCCATCACCGAGGGGTTCGGAGAGACCCAGTACTTC. This sequence encodes CAITEGFGETQYF.

This clone was detected a few times. The V call is TRBV7-8, the J call TRBJ1-3; perhaps TRBD1 as D (5 bases). Per germline, CDR1 SGHVS and CDR2 FQNEAQ. Trimming pared 4 bases from V and 1 base from J, leaving 11 bases between. The CDR3 consists of 15 residues. The chain's CDR3 is CASSSGRFSGNTIYF. Written as DNA, the CDR3 is TGTGCCAGCAGCTCAGGGCGGTTTTCTGGAAACACCATATATTTT.

The chain links TRBV28 to TRBJ1-5; possible D gene TRBD1, 5 bases. Between the trimmed V and J ends, which lost 7 bases and 5 bases, there was a span of 9 bases. This CDR3 has 12 residues. Germline loops: CDR1 MDHEN, CDR2 SYDVKM. The CDR3 DNA sequence: TGTGCCAGCATCGGAGGGGATCAGCCCCAGCATTTT. Its protein is CASIGGDQPQHF.

This clone appeared a few times. DNA of the CDR3: TGTGCCAGCAGTGAATTCTTGTCAAGCAATCAGCCCCAGCATTTT. It yields the protein CASSEFLSSNQPQHF. This rearrangement joins TRBV2 to TRBJ1-5; D unclear. CDR3 length: 15 amino acids. Trimming took 2 bases from V and 1 from J, leaving 9 bases between them. Germline loops: CDR1 SNHLY, CDR2 FYNNEI. Supplemented by reference TRBV2 and TRBJ1-5, the full variable domain reads EPEVTQTPSHQVTQMGQEVILRCVPISNHLYFYWYRQILGQKVEFLVSFYNNEISEKSEIFDDQFSVERPDGSNFTLKIRSTKLEDSAMYFCASSEFLSSNQPQHFGDGTRLSIL.

The chain joins TRBV5-1 to TRBJ2-6; no firm D call. Per the germline V gene, CDR1 is SGHRS and CDR2 is YFSETQ. V was trimmed by 4 bases and J by 4 bases, leaving 9 bases between them. This CDR3 spans 14 amino acids. CDR3 protein: CASSLTGGANVLTF. In DNA form, the CDR3 reads TGCGCCAGCAGCCTAACCGGGGGGGCCAACGTCCTGACTTTC.

This chain uses TRBV9 with TRBJ2-2; D unclear. CDR3 length: 15 residues. Germline assignment: CDR1 SGDLS and CDR2 YYNGEE. The V and J ends lost 0 bases and 2 bases respectively, with 8 bases between them. CDR3 region: CASSVGHPNTGELFF. CDR3 in DNA: TGTGCCAGCAGCGTAGGTCATCCAAACACCGGGGAGCTGTTTTTT.

The gene calls are TRBV7-2 and TRBJ2-3, with 12 bases identical to TRBD2. In germline, CDR1 is SGHTA, CDR2 FQGNSA. The V and J ends lost 4 bases and 4 bases, in that order; junction bases with no gene match: 9. CDR3 length: 17 amino acids. CDR3 amino acids: CASSSQTSGRIADTQYF. For the CDR3, the DNA is TGTGCCAGCAGCTCGCAGACTAGCGGGAGAATTGCAGATACGCAGTATTTT.

The chain carries TRBV11-2 and TRBJ2-5; TRBD2 agrees at 14 bases. The J call is in doubt because the DNA end fits TRBJ2-7 better. The CDR3 runs 17 residues. Germline assignment: CDR1 SGHAT and CDR2 FQNNGV. CDR3 region: CASSSLEGLAGDNEQYF. In DNA, the CDR3 is TGTGCCAGCAGCTCGCTGGAGGGACTAGCGGGGGACAACGAGCAGTACTTC.

This clone was counted a few times. This chain uses TRBV15 with TRBJ1-3, with no clear D. Looked up from germline, CDR1 is LNHNV and CDR2 is YYDKDF (reference sequence). The CDR3 contains 14 residues. V was pared by 1 base and J by 0 bases, with 4 bases between. CDR3 DNA sequence: TGTGCCACCAGCAGAGGCAGCTCTGGAAACACCATATATTTT. Amino acids: CATSRGSSGNTIYF. The whole variable domain, filled in from reference TRBV15 and TRBJ1-3, reads DAMVIQNPRYQVTQFGKPVTLSCSQTLNHNVMYWYQQKSSQAPKLLFHYYDKDFNNEADTPDNFQSRRPNTSFCFLDIRSPGLGDTAMYLCATSRGSSGNTIYFGEGSWLTVV.

V is TRBV5-3 and J is TRBJ2-7; 12 bases fit TRBD1. TRBV5-3 carries the ORF label, with uncertain function. The CDR3 is made up of 16 amino acids. The ends lost 1 base at V and 4 bases at J; junction bases unmatched: 6. CDR3 in DNA: TGTGCCAGAAGCTTGTTGCGGGACAGGGGGCGGTACGAGCAGTACTTC. Residues: CARSLLRDRGRYEQYF.

The genes are TRBV4-1 and TRBJ1-4; the D gene is possibly TRBD1 (5 bases). From germline, CDR1 is MGHRA and CDR2 YSYEKL. This CDR3 region has 15 residues. V shed 4 bases and J shed 7 bases, with 16 bases lying between them. The CDR3 spells CASSRNGAGGEKLFF. The CDR3 DNA sequence: TGCGCCAGCAGCCGAAACGGGGCCGGCGGTGAAAAACTGTTTTTT.

The chain combines TRBV28 with TRBJ2-2; TRBD2 matches at 7 bases. Unmatched junction bases numbered 10, after V lost 7 bases and J lost 5 bases. Germline CDR1 reads MDHEN; CDR2 reads SYDVKM. The CDR3 length is 15 residues. The CDR3 region has the DNA TGTGCCAGCACCTTAATGGGAGCGGGAACCGGGGAGCTGTTTTTT. Translating gives CASTLMGAGTGELFF.

This chain joins TRBV6-1 and TRBJ2-5; 8 nucleotides line up with TRBD2. Trimming took 7 bases from V and 6 from J; bases not matched to a gene: 7. Per the germline V gene, CDR1 is MNHNS and CDR2 is SASEGT. CDR3 length: 13 amino acids. The CDR3 spells CASTQRERKTQYF. The CDR3 DNA reads as TGTGCCAGCACCCAGCGGGAGCGAAAGACCCAGTACTTC.